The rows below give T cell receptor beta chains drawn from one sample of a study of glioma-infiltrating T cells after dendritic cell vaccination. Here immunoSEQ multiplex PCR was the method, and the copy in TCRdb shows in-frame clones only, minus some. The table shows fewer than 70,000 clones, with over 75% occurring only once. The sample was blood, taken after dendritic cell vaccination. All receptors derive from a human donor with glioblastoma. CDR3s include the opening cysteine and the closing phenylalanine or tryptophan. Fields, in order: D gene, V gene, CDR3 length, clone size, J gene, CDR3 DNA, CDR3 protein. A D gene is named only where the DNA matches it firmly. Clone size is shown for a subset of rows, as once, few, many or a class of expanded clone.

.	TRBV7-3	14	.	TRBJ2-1	TGTGCCAGCAGTTGGGGGGGGGCCGGCAATGAGCAGTTCTTC	CASSWGGAGNEQFF
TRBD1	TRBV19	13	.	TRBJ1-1	TGTGCCAGTAGTATCCAGGGGGACACTGAAGCTTTCTTT	CASSIQGDTEAFF
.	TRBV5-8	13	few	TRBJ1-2	TGTGCCAGCAGGCACTATTCCTCAGACGGCTACACCTTC	CASRHYSSDGYTF
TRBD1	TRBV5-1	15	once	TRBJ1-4	TGCGCCAGCAGCTTGGACAGGGGGAGTGATGAAAAACTGTTTTTT	CASSLDRGSDEKLFF
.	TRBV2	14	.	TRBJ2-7	TGTGCCAGCAGCCCCCAGGGTTCTCGCTACGAGCAGTACTTC	CASSPQGSRYEQYF
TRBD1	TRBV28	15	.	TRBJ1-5	TGTGCCAGCAGACCCGGGACAGGACACAATCAGCCCCAGCATTTT	CASRPGTGHNQPQHF
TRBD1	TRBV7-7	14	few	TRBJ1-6	TGTGCCAGCAGCTTAGCAGGGGGCGACTCACCCCTCCACTTT	CASSLAGGDSPLHF
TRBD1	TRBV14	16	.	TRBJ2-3	TGTGCCAGCAGCTCGGGCGTCGGACAGGGTACAGATACGCAGTATTTT	CASSSGVGQGTDTQYF
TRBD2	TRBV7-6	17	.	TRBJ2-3	TGTGCCAGCAGCGCGTCGGTAGCGGGGGGGCCCGTGGATACGCAGTATTTT	CASSASVAGGPVDTQYF
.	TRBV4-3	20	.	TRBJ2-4	TGCGCCAGCAGCCAAGATTGGGGCGCTAGCGCCTTTCTAGCCAAAAACATTCAGTACTTC	CASSQDWGASAFLAKNIQYF
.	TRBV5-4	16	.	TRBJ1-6	TGTGCCAGCAGCTTTTCGACCGCCGGGGGTAATTCACCCCTCCACTTT	CASSFSTAGGNSPLHF
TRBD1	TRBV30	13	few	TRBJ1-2	TGTGCCTGGAGACTTGGGACAGGGCGCGGCTACACCTTC	CAWRLGTGRGYTF
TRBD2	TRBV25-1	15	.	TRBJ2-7	TGTGCCAGCAGTGAACAGGGCGGGGGCTCCTACGAGCAGTACTTC	CASSEQGGGSYEQYF
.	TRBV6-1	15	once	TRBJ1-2	TGTGCCAGCAGTGATGGCTCAGGGGCTTCCTATGGCTACACCTTC	CASSDGSGASYGYTF
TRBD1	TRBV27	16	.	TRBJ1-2	TGTGCCAGCAGTCTCGGTTTTGGACAGGGGAACAATGGCTACACCTTC	CASSLGFGQGNNGYTF
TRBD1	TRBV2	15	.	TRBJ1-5	TGTGCCAGCACTACTGACAGGGAGGCAGGTCAGCCCCAGCATTTT	CASTTDREAGQPQHF
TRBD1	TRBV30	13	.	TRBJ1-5	TGTGCCTGGGGGACAACAGGGGCTCAGCCCCAGCATTTT	CAWGTTGAQPQHF
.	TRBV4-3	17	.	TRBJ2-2	TGCGCCAGCAGCCAAGGAAGGCTCACCCAGCGCACCGGGGAGCTGTTTTTT	CASSQGRLTQRTGELFF